This T cell receptor (beta chain) stems from a study of identical twins (TCRdb year 2016). Background for the entire study: To test whether fetal clonotypes persist, this study deep-sequenced TCR alpha and beta repertoires from monozygotic twins, from unrelated adults of various ages, and from cord blood. To rule out contamination, the twin experiments were replicated at different times with different library preparation protocols. Summary of the overall study and its limitations: Invariant T cells such as MAIT and iNKT could partly confound zero-insertion analyses, though diverse VJ usage argued against this for most clonotypes. Compared with coincidental sharing between unrelated individuals, out-of-frame TCR alpha sequences shared between twins showed an excess of sequences with low generation probability. A weaker excess of twin sharing was found in beta out-of-frame sequences because the signal-to-noise ratio was lowered by fewer shared sequences. In monozygotic twins, recombination models systematically underestimated out-of-frame TCR alpha sharing, but the models matched the sharing seen between unrelated individuals. Abundant cord blood beta clonotypes carried fewer insertions; young adult naive repertoires showed a weaker similar trend, while memory repertoires showed none. Because the same donors could not be followed over many years, the conclusions relied on cross-sectional statistical analysis.

Every donor in the study was a healthy Caucasian. The twin cohort consisted of three pairs of female monozygotic twins, all aged about 18 to 29 years. Peripheral blood mononuclear cells were the source from which RNA for the TCR libraries was isolated. The method was 5' RACE. This sample was sequenced with an Illumina HiSeq 2000. Template switching added a universal primer binding site, and the final cDNA carried a unique molecular identifier that allowed TCR cDNA molecules to be counted accurately. Specific primers in the conserved constant-segment region were used to synthesize first-strand cDNA for the TCR alpha and beta chains. To control for contamination, every cDNA library was double barcoded, receiving both a SMART-Mk sample barcode and Illumina barcodes. TruSeq adapter sequences, together with Illumina sample barcodes, were added in two successive PCR steps. TCR alpha and beta cDNA libraries were sequenced on the Illumina HiSeq platform with custom primers. Per the original workflow: MiGEC was used to process raw reads and extract unique molecular identifiers, and MiXCR was used to find CDR3 positions. For each individual, recombination models were inferred using an EM algorithm with the repgenHMM and IGoR tools. The analysis of shared clonotypes was done with the tcR package in R, with sharing normalized by the product of cloneset sizes. Out-of-frame nonproductive sequences were analyzed to study raw recombination free of thymic and clonal selection effects. Using fastp at Q25 and MiXCR, TCRdb reprocessed the public reads and kept productive beta chains. Each entry is one CDR3 protein sequence, shown with its most common DNA and genes. These V and J calls derive from TCRdb rather than the authors' analysis. The sample table records some 660,000 distinct CDR3 sequences; 8.6% of these occur just once. The ten biggest clones cover approximately 0.94% of the sample.

This clonotype has ten or more counts. The antigen this receptor binds is unknown. Base qualities are not at hand, and no much larger clone is one base apart. The CDR3 numbers 13 residues from cysteine through phenylalanine. Solely the CDR3 DNA is kept, with 39 bases framed from the first base. V ends up 4 bases short and J 3 bases short, with an unmatched junction base count of 3. CDR1 and CDR2, looked up from the germline V gene, are ENHRY and SYGVKD. The sample also formed part of further work on yellow fever vaccine responses in identical twins. As the second publication notes: The T cell response to vaccination in identical twins was reported by the authors to appear partly convergent and partly personalized. In the study, vaccine-responding T cell clones were precisely tracked in identical twins.

The TCR was taken from a young woman in good health. Recombination linked TRBV10-3 to TRBJ2-7; TRBD1 lines up with 7 middle nucleotides. Material for sequencing was PBMCs. DNA sequence: TGTGCCATCAGTGTGCAGGGGGACTACGAGCAGTACTTC. Translated, this is CAISVQGDYEQYF.